This T cell receptor beta chain derives from a study of STAT5B mutations in CD4+ large granular lymphocyte leukemia. Study-level results: Without putative leukemic clones, patient CD4-sorted repertoires remained more clonal than healthy CD4+ repertoires.

Turning to this clone: Its target is not known.

Healthy controls were blood donor buffy coats. This CDR3 spans 17 amino acids. Some clones are missing from TCRdb's copy, which holds only in-frame ones; the method was immunoSEQ multiplex PCR. The table records 34,000 or so clones, just under 85% of them present only once. The source material was CD4+ T cells from blood buffy coats. This clonotype originated in a human donor in good health. The genes are TRBV1 and TRBJ1-1; the table names TRBD1, a call not compared with the DNA. TRBV1 has pseudogene status. The DNA of the CDR3 is TGCACCAGCAGCCCTCAGGGGCCGACAGGGGATGGCACTGAAGCTTTCTTT. It codes for CTSSPQGPTGDGTEAFF.